The present T cell receptor (beta chain) was sequenced within a study of T cell repertoires in cytomegalovirus infection. This clonotype was seen a few times. TCRdb reprocessed the reads via MiXCR and lists one record per CDR3 protein. The table has under 300,000 distinct CDR3 sequences, 10% to 15% seen once. The CDR3 spans 15 residues. Trimming removed 0 bases at V and 2 bases at J, with 8 bases between. Looked up from germline, CDR1 is KGHDR and CDR2 is SFDVKD. The receptor's source is a human donor in good health (CMV status not recorded). Some clones in this sample may be carry-over from other donors' samples. The gene calls are TRBV24-1 and TRBJ2-3, with D uncertain. The sample consisted of PBMCs. The CDR3 spells CATSDLEQNTDTQYF. CDR3 DNA sequence: TGTGCCACCAGTGATTTGGAGCAAAACACAGATACGCAGTATTTT.